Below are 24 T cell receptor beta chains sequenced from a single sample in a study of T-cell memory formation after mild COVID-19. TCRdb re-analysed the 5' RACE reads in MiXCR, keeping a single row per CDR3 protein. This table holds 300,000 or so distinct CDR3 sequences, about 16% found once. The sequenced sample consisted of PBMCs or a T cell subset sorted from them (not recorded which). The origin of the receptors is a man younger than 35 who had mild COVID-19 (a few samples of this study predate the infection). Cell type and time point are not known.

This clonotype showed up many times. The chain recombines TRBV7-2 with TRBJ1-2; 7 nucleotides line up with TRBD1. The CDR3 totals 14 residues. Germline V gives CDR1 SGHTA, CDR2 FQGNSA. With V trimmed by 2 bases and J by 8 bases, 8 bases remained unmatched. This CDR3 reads CASSLNEGAYGYTF. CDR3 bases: TGTGCCAGCAGCTTAAATGAGGGGGCGTACGGCTACACCTTC.

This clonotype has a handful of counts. This CDR3 reads CASSFQVETGINYGYTF. CDR3 DNA: TGCGCCAGCAGCTTCCAAGTCGAGACAGGAATCAACTATGGCTACACCTTC. V is TRBV5-1 and J is TRBJ1-2; a weak D match, TRBD1 (6 bases). The germline gives CDR1 SGHRS, CDR2 YFSETQ. Trimming removed 2 bases at V and 2 bases at J, with 19 bases between. The CDR3 is 17 amino acids.

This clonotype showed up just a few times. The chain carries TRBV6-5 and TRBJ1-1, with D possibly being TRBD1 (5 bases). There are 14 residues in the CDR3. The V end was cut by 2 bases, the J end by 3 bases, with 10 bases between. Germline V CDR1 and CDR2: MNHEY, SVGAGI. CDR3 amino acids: CASSYRAQDTEAFF. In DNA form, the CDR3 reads TGTGCCAGCAGTTACAGGGCACAGGACACTGAAGCTTTCTTT.

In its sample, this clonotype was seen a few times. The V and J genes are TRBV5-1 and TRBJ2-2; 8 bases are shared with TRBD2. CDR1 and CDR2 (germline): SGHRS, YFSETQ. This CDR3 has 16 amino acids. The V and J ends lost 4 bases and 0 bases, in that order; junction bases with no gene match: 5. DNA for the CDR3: TGCGCCAGCAGCCGCCGGGAGGGCGCGAACACCGGGGAGCTGTTTTTT. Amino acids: CASSRREGANTGELFF.

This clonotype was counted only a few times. DNA of the CDR3: TGTGCCAGCAGCTTGAGGCTAGCGGGGCCGCCAGATACGCAGTATTTT. It is translated as CASSLRLAGPPDTQYF. The chain couples TRBV7-8 to TRBJ2-3; 9 bases agree with TRBD2. CDR1 is SGHVS, CDR2 FQNEAQ, per germline. The CDR3 runs to 16 residues. The V and J ends lost 3 bases and 4 bases, in that order; junction bases with no gene match: 8.

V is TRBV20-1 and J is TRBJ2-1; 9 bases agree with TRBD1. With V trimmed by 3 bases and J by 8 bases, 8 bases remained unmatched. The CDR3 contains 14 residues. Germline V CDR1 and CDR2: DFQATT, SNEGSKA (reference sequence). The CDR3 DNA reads TGCAGTGCTAGGTACAGGGGGCGCAGCGATGAGCAGTTCTTC. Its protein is CSARYRGRSDEQFF.

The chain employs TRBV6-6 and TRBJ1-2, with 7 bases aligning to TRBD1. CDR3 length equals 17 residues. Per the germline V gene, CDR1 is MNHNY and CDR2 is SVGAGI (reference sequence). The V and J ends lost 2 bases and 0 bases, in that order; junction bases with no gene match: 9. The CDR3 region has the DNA TGTGCCAGCAGTTACCGAACTCGACAGGGACCTAACTATGGCTACACCTTC. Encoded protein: CASSYRTRQGPNYGYTF.

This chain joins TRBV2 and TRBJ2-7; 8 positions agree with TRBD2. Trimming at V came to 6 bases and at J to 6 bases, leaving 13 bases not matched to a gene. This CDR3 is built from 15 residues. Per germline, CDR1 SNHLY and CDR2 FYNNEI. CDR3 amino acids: CASSPAGDGTGEQYF. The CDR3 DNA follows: TGTGCCAGCAGCCCAGCGGGGGACGGCACAGGCGAGCAGTACTTC.

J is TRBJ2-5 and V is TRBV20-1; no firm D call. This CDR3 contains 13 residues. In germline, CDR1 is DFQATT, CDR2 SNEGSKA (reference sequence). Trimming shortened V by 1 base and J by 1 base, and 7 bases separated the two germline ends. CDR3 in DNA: TGCAGTGCTAGAGCCGCGGCCCAAGAGACCCAGTACTTC. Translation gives CSARAAAQETQYF.

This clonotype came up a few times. CDR3 amino acids: CASRPTGGELFF. CDR3 DNA sequence: TGTGCCAGCAGGCCGACAGGCGGGGAGCTGTTTTTT. The V call is TRBV5-5, the J call TRBJ2-2, with D possibly being TRBD1 (6 bases). Per germline, CDR1 SGHKS and CDR2 YYEKEE (reference sequence). The CDR3 length is 12 residues. The germline V and J ends were trimmed by 5 bases and 7 bases, with 9 bases remaining between them.

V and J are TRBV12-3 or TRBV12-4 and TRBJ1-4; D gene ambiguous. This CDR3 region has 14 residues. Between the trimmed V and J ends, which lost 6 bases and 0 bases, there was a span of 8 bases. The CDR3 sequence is CASSRASTNEKLFF. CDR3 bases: TGTGCCAGCAGCCGGGCCTCAACTAATGAAAAACTGTTTTTT.

CDR3 in amino acids: CASSQENFRAQYF. The CDR3 nucleotides read TGTGCCAGCAGCCAAGAGAACTTCAGGGCGCAGTATTTT. The gene calls are TRBV14 and TRBJ2-3; D is possibly TRBD1 (5 bases). This CDR3 spans 13 amino acids. Germline V gives CDR1 SGHDN, CDR2 FVKESK. The germline V and J ends were trimmed by 0 bases and 10 bases, with 11 bases remaining between them.

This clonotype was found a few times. CDR3 protein: CASSVNGGTARQETQYF. CDR3 nucleotides: TGCGCCAGCAGCGTAAATGGGGGGACTGCCCGACAAGAGACCCAGTACTTC. The chain has TRBV5-1 and TRBJ2-5; D possibly corresponds to TRBD2 (6 bases). V gave up 4 bases and J gave up 2 bases, with 21 bases separating them. This CDR3 has 17 amino acids. The germline gives CDR1 SGHRS, CDR2 YFSETQ. The complete variable domain, with remaining parts taken from reference TRBV5-1 and TRBJ2-5, reads KAGVTQTPRYLIKTRGQQVTLSCSPISGHRSVSWYQQTPGQGLQFLFEYFSETQRNKGNFPGRFSGRQFSNSRSEMNVSTLELGDSALYLCASSVNGGTARQETQYFGPGTRLLVL.

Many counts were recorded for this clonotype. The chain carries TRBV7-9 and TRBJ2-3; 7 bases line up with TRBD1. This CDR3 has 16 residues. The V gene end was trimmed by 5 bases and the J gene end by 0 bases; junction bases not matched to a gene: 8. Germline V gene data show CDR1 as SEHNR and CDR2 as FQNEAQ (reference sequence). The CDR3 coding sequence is TGTGCCAGCAGCCAGGACAGGCGACTTAGCACAGATACGCAGTATTTT. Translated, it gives CASSQDRRLSTDTQYF. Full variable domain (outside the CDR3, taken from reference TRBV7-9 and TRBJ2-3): DTGVSQNPRHKITKRGQNVTFRCDPISEHNRLYWYRQTLGQGPEFLTYFQNEAQLEKSRLLSDRFSAERPKGSFSTLEIQRTEQGDSAMYLCASSQDRRLSTDTQYFGPGTRLTVL.

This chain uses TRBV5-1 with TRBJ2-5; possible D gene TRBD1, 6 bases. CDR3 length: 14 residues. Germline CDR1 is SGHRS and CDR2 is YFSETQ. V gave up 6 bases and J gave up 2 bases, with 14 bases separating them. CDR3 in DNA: TGCGCCAGCACTCTAGCCAGGGGTCAAGAGACCCAGTACTTC. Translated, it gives CASTLARGQETQYF. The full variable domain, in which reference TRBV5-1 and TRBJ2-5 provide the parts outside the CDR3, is KAGVTQTPRYLIKTRGQQVTLSCSPISGHRSVSWYQQTPGQGLQFLFEYFSETQRNKGNFPGRFSGRQFSNSRSEMNVSTLELGDSALYLCASTLARGQETQYFGPGTRLLVL.

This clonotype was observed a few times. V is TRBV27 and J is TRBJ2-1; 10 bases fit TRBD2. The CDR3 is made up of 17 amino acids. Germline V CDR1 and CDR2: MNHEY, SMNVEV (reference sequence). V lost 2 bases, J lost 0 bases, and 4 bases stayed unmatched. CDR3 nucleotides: TGTGCCAGCAGTTTACTAGCGGGGGACCTCTCCTACAATGAGCAGTTCTTC. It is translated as CASSLLAGDLSYNEQFF.

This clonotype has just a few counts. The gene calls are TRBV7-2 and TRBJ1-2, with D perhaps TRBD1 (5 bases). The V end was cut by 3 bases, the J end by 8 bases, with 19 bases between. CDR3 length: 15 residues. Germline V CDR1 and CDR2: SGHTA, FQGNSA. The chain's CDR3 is CASSLRGPLKAGYTF. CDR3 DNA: TGTGCCAGCAGCTTGAGGGGTCCTCTGAAGGCGGGCTACACCTTC.

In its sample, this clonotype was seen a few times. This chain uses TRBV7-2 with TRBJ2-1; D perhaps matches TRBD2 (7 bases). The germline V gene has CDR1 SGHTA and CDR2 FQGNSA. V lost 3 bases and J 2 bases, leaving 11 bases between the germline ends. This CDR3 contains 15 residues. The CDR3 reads CASSLKGGTYNEQFF. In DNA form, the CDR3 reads TGTGCCAGCAGCTTGAAGGGGGGGACCTACAATGAGCAGTTCTTC.

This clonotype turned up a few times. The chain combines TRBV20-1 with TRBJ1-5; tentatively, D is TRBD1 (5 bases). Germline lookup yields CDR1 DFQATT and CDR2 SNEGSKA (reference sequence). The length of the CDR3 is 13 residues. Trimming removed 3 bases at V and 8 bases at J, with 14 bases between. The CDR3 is CSARGQVVEPQHF. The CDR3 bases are TGCAGTGCTAGGGGGCAGGTGGTGGAGCCCCAGCATTTT.

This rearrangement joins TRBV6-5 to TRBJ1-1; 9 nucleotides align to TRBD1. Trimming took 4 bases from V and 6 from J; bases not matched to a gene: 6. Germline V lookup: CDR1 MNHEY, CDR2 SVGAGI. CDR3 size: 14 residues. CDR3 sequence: CASSLTGGEAEAFF. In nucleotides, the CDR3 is TGTGCCAGCAGTTTGACAGGGGGAGAGGCTGAAGCTTTCTTT.

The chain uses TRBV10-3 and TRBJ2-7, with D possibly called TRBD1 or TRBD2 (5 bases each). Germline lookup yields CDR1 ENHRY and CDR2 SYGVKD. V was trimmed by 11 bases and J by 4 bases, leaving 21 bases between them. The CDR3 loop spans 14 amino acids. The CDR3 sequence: CAAQVGAGEYEQYF. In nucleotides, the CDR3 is TGTGCCGCACAGGTCGGGGCTGGGGAATACGAGCAGTACTTC.

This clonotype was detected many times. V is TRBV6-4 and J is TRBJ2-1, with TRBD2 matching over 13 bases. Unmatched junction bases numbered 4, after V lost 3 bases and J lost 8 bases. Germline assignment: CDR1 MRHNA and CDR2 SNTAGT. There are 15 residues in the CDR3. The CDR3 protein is CASSETSGGAHEQFF. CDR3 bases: TGTGCCAGCAGTGAAACTAGCGGGGGGGCACATGAGCAGTTCTTC.

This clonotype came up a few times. The CDR3 sequence is CASSFRRDTEAFF. The CDR3 region has the DNA TGTGCCAGCAGTTTTCGACGGGACACTGAAGCTTTCTTT. This chain uses TRBV6-5 with TRBJ1-1, with D unclear. The CDR3 contains 13 residues. CDR1 and CDR2 from the germline V gene are MNHEY and SVGAGI. Trimming took 4 bases from V and 3 from J, leaving 9 bases between them.

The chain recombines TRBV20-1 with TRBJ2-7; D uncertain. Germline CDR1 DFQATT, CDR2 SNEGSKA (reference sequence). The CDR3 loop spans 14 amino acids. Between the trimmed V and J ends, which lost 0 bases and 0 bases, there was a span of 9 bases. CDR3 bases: TGCAGTGCTAGAGATCTGGTGTACTCCTACGAGCAGTACTTC. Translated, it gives CSARDLVYSYEQYF.